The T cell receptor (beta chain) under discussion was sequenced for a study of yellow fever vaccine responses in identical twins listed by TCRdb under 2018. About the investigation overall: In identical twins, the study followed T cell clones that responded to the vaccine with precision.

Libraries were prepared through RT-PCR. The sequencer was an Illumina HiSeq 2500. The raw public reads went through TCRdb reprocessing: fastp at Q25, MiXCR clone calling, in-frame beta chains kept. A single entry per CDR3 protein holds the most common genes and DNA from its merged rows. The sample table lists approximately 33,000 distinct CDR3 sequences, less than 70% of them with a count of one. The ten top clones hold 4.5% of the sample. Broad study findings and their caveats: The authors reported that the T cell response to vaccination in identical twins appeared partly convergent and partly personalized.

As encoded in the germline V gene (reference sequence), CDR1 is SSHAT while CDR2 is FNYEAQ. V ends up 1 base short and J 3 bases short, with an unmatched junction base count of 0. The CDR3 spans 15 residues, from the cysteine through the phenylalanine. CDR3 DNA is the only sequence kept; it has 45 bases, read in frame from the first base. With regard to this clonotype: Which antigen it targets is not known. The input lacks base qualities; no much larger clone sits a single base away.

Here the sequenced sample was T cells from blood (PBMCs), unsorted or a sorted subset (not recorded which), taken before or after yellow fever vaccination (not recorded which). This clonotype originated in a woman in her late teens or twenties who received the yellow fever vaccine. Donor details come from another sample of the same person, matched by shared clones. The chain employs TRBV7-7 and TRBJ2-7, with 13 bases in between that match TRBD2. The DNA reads TGTGCCAGCAGCTTAGGGACTAGCGGGAGCTACGAGCAGTACTTC. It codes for CASSLGTSGSYEQYF. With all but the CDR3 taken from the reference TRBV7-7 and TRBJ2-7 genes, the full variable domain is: GAGVSQSPRYKVTKRGQDVTLRCDPISSHATLYWYQQALGQGPEFLTYFNYEAQPDKSGLPSDRFSAERPEGSISTLTIQRTEQRDSAMYRCASSLGTSGSYEQYFGPGTRLTVT.